Included here is one T cell receptor (beta chain) sequence, with context. Its target is unknown. Germline CDR1 and CDR2: SGDLS and YYNGEE. CDR3 length: 16 amino acids. Trimming stripped 3 bases from V and 2 bases from J, with 14 bases between. These data originate in a study of naive CD8 T cells in extremely preterm neonates. Whole-study context: Reported adult age range differs: roughly 25-55 years versus about 20-50 years. Overall study results and limits: Preterm CDR3s were shorter than older groups', with fewer N additions and less trimming.

Data came from immunoSEQ multiplex PCR; TCRdb stores just in-frame clones and leaves some out. The table lists about 5,900 clones, 95% to 98% of them singletons. The TCR originated in a human donor in good health. The sequencing sample was made of naive CD8+ T cells from blood. The chain couples TRBV9 to TRBJ2-2, with a possible D match to TRBD2 (5 bases). The CDR3 region is CASSARTEDNTGELFF. The CDR3 DNA follows: TGTGCCAGCAGCGCTAGGACGGAGGATAACACCGGGGAGCTGTTTTTT.